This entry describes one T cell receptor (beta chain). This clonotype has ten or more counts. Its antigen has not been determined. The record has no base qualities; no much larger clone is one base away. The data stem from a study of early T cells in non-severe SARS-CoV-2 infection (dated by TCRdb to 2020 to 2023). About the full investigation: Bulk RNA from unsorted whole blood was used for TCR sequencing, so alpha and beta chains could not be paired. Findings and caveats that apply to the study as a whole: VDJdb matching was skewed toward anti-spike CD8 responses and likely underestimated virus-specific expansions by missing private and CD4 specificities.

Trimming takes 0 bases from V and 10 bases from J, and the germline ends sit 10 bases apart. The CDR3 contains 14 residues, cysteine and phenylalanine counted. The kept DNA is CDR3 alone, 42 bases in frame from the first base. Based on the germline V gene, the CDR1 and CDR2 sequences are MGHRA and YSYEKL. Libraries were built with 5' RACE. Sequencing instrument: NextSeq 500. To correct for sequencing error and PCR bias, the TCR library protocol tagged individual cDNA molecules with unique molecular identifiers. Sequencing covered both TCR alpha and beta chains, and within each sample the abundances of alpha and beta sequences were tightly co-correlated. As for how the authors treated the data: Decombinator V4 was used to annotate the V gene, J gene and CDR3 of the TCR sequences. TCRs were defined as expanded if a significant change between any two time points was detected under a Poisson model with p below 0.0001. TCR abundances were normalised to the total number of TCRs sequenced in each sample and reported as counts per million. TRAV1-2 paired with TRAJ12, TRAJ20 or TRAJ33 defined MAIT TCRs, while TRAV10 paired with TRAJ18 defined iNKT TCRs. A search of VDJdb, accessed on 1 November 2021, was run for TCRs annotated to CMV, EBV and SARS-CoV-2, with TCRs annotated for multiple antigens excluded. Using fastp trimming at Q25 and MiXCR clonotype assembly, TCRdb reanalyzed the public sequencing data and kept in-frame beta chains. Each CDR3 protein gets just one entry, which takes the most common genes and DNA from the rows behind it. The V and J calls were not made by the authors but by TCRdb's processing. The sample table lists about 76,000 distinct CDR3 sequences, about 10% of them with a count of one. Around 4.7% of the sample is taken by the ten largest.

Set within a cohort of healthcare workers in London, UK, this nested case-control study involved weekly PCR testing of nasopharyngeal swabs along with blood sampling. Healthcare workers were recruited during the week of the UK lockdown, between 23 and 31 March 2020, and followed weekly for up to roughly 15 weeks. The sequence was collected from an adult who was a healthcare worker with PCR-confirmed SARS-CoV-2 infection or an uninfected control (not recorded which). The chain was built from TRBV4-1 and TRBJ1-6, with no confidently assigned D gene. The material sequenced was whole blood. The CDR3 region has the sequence CASSQDRVNSPLHF. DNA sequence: TGCGCCAGCAGCCAAGATCGGGTAAACTCACCCCTCCACTTT.